The 31 T cell receptor beta chains in this list originate from one sample, sequenced in a study of CD8 T cells in Susac syndrome. The RNA, about 0.45 to 1 ug, was put through reverse transcription using random hexamers. TCRdb reanalysed the immunoSEQ multiplex PCR reads using MiXCR and keeps one entry per CDR3 protein. The sample holds tens of thousands of distinct CDR3 sequences; about 94% are singletons and the top ten take about 0.99%. What was sequenced was CD8+ T cells from PBMCs. These receptors came from a human donor with Susac syndrome.

The J gene is TRBJ2-1, the V gene TRBV15; D unclear. The V end lost 1 base, the J end lost 8 bases, and 9 bases lay between the germline ends. The CDR3 is made up of 13 amino acids. Germline V gene data show CDR1 as LNHNV and CDR2 as YYDKDF (reference sequence). The CDR3 DNA reads as TGTGCCACCAGCAGAGCAAGGACCGATGAGCAGTTCTTC. It specifies CATSRARTDEQFF.

J is TRBJ2-5 and V is TRBV5-1; TRBD1 aligns across 10 bases. Germline values: CDR1 SGHRS, CDR2 YFSETQ. The J segment lost 2 bases and the V segment lost 0 bases, leaving 1 base of the junction unmatched. The CDR3 consists of 15 residues. The CDR3 protein is CASSLGTGGQETQYF. The CDR3 DNA sequence: TGCGCCAGCAGCTTGGGGACAGGGGGACAAGAGACCCAGTACTTC.

This sequence joins TRBV29-1 and TRBJ2-2; no clear D. V lost 5 bases and J 7 bases, leaving 8 bases between the germline ends. CDR1 is SQVTM, CDR2 ANQGSEA, per germline. The CDR3 contains 11 residues. In nucleotides, the CDR3 is TGCAGCGTTCTTTCCATCGGGGAGCTGTTTTTT. Its translation is CSVLSIGELFF.

The chain links TRBV11-2 to TRBJ1-6, with D possibly being TRBD1 (6 bases). CDR3 size: 16 residues. Germline-derived CDR1 and CDR2 are SGHAT and FQNNGV. Trimming stripped 4 bases from V and 7 bases from J, with 17 bases between. CDR3 sequence (DNA): TGTGCCAGCAGCTACATGATAACAGGGAGGAATTCACCCCTCCACTTT. This translates into CASSYMITGRNSPLHF.

CDR3 sequence: CASSVVADTQYF. The CDR3 nucleotides are TGTGCCAGCAGCGTCGTAGCAGATACGCAGTATTTT. The rearrangement links TRBV9 to TRBJ2-3; D remains unclear. V dropped 2 bases and J dropped 4 bases, with 5 bases sitting between them. Germline V gene sequence: CDR1 SGDLS, CDR2 YYNGEE. The CDR3 loop spans 12 amino acids.

The V and J genes are TRBV7-6 and TRBJ2-1; a weak D match, TRBD2 (6 bases). Germline V gene sequence: CDR1 SGHVS, CDR2 FNYEAQ. The CDR3 length is 15 residues. The V and J ends lost 0 bases and 6 bases respectively, with 12 bases between them. DNA for the CDR3: TGTGCCAGCAGCTTAGCTAGTAGCGGAGGCAATGAGCAGTTCTTC. It is translated as CASSLASSGGNEQFF.

This clonotype was counted once. This chain links TRBV20-1 with TRBJ2-7; D remains ambiguous. V shed 6 bases and J shed 3 bases, with 21 bases lying between them. This CDR3 is 15 amino acids long. CDR1 and CDR2 (germline): DFQATT, SNEGSKA (reference sequence). The CDR3 here is CSAAGRAGENYEQYF. As DNA, the CDR3 is TGCAGTGCAGCAGGTCGTGCCGGCGAAAACTACGAGCAGTACTTC.

The chain links TRBV4-2 to TRBJ2-1; D is perhaps TRBD2 (5 bases). The length of the CDR3 is 13 residues. V was cut by 4 bases and J by 5 bases, with 9 bases left in between. Germline lookup yields CDR1 LGHNA and CDR2 YNFKEQ. The CDR3 loop is CASSRLANNEQFF. CDR3 sequence (DNA): TGTGCCAGCAGCCGGCTAGCAAACAATGAGCAGTTCTTC.

The CDR3 sequence: CATSESPAGGETQYF. The CDR3 nucleotides are TGTGCCACCAGCGAGAGTCCAGCGGGGGGGGAGACCCAGTACTTC. The chain links TRBV15 to TRBJ2-5; 10 bases agree with TRBD2. Germline V gene sequence: CDR1 LNHNV, CDR2 YYDKDF (reference sequence). After removal of 5 bases from V and 5 bases from J, the junction contained 8 bases not matched to a gene. The length of the CDR3 is 15 residues.

This clonotype was picked up a small number of times. The chain couples TRBV7-2 to TRBJ2-2; D unclear. CDR3 length equals 13 residues. Germline loops: CDR1 SGHTA, CDR2 FQGNSA. The V and J ends lost 6 bases and 5 bases respectively, with 10 bases between them. The CDR3 bases are TGTGCCAGCAGAATAGGGCCAACCGGGGAGCTGTTTTTT. Its protein product is CASRIGPTGELFF. Supplemented by reference TRBV7-2 and TRBJ2-2, the full variable domain reads GAGVSQSPSNKVTEKGKDVELRCDPISGHTALYWYRQSLGQGLEFLIYFQGNSAPDKSGLPSDRFSAERTGGSVSTLTIQRTQQEDSAVYLCASRIGPTGELFFGEGSRLTVL.

The chain recombines TRBV7-2 with TRBJ2-5, with TRBD1 matching 7 bases. Per germline, CDR1 SGHTA and CDR2 FQGNSA. This CDR3 spans 15 amino acids. The trim removed 6 bases at V and 7 bases at J, leaving 14 bases unmatched. Here the CDR3 reads CASSSPGQASATQYF. The CDR3 coding sequence is TGTGCCAGCAGTTCCCCCGGACAGGCCTCGGCGACCCAGTACTTC. The whole variable domain, filled in from reference TRBV7-2 and TRBJ2-5, reads GAGVSQSPSNKVTEKGKDVELRCDPISGHTALYWYRQSLGQGLEFLIYFQGNSAPDKSGLPSDRFSAERTGGSVSTLTIQRTQQEDSAVYLCASSSPGQASATQYFGPGTRLLVL.

This chain links TRBV5-1 with TRBJ2-6; D may be TRBD1 or TRBD2 (5 bases each). Germline-derived CDR1 and CDR2 are SGHRS and YFSETQ. The CDR3 covers 17 residues. The ends were cut back, 3 bases at V and 0 bases at J, with 13 bases in the middle. The CDR3 bases are TGCGCCAGCAGCTCGGGACCCCTAGACTCTGGGGCCAACGTCCTGACTTTC. Translation gives CASSSGPLDSGANVLTF.

The chain is built from TRBV12-5 and TRBJ2-6; no definite D call. Trimming shortened V by 0 bases and J by 4 bases, and 13 bases separated the two germline ends. The CDR3 sequence is 17 residues long. Germline CDR1 LGHNT, CDR2 FRNRAP. The DNA of the CDR3 is TGTGCTAGTGGTTTGGTACGATCGGATACCGGGGCCAACGTCCTGACTTTC. It codes for CASGLVRSDTGANVLTF.

V gene TRBV30 combines with J gene TRBJ2-7; no clear D gene. From germline, CDR1 is GTSNPN and CDR2 SVGIG (reference sequence). The CDR3 totals 10 residues. V was trimmed by 8 bases and J by 4 bases, leaving 9 bases between them. CDR3 DNA sequence: TGTGCCATCCAGGAGTACGAGCAGTACTTC. It specifies CAIQEYEQYF. The full variable domain, its missing parts supplied by reference TRBV30 and TRBJ2-7, is SQTIHQWPATLVQPVGSPLSLECTVEGTSNPNLYWYRQAAGRGLQLLFYSVGIGQISSEVPQNLSASRPQDRQFILSSKKLLLSDSGFYLCAIQEYEQYFGPGTRLTVT.

The chain links TRBV24-1 to TRBJ2-1; possibly TRBD2 for D (6 bases). Trimming took off 2 bases at V and 0 bases at J, with 16 bases between the two ends. The CDR3 is 18 amino acids. The V gene's germline CDR1 is KGHDR and CDR2 SFDVKD. The CDR3 coding sequence is TGTGCCACCAGTGATTCAAGACTGACTAGGACCTCCTACAATGAGCAGTTCTTC. As protein: CATSDSRLTRTSYNEQFF.

The V gene is TRBV28, the J gene TRBJ2-5; D ambiguous. The CDR3 runs 14 residues. Germline-derived CDR1 and CDR2 are MDHEN and SYDVKM. The V and J ends lost 6 bases and 0 bases respectively, with 11 bases between them. The CDR3 sequence is CASRTNPNQETQYF. The CDR3 bases are TGTGCCAGCAGAACCAACCCCAACCAAGAGACCCAGTACTTC.

This clonotype was observed a handful of times. The chain links TRBV11-2 to TRBJ1-1; a possible D gene is TRBD1 (5 bases). The length of the CDR3 is 14 residues. The germline V gene has CDR1 SGHAT and CDR2 FQNNGV. Between the trimmed V and J ends, which lost 1 base and 11 bases, there was a span of 17 bases. The CDR3 sequence: CASSLGGTGAGAFF. Written as DNA, the CDR3 is TGTGCCAGCAGCTTAGGAGGGACGGGAGCTGGGGCTTTCTTT.

V gene TRBV9 combines with J gene TRBJ2-1; 8 nucleotides align to TRBD2. V dropped 3 bases and J dropped 2; count of bases not matched to a gene: 4. The CDR3 sequence is 15 residues long. Per germline, CDR1 SGDLS and CDR2 YYNGEE. The CDR3 region is CASSATSGPYNEQFF. As DNA, the CDR3 is TGTGCCAGCAGCGCTACTAGCGGCCCCTACAATGAGCAGTTCTTC.

This clonotype was observed a single time. The chain carries TRBV9 and TRBJ2-5; D is possibly TRBD2 (7 bases). V was cut by 7 bases and J by 2 bases, with 18 bases left in between. The CDR3 length is 15 residues. Germline CDR1 is SGDLS and CDR2 is YYNGEE. CDR3 in amino acids: CASGLGGGPQETQYF. The DNA for the CDR3 is TGTGCCAGCGGCCTAGGGGGGGGCCCTCAAGAGACCCAGTACTTC.

As for this clonotype: The junction departs from germline at one end; a sequencing error may be responsible. The chain uses TRBV7-9 and TRBJ2-5; 10 positions agree with TRBD2. CDR3 size: 15 residues. Germline V gene sequence: CDR1 SEHNR, CDR2 FQNEAQ (reference sequence). CDR3 bases: TGTGCCAGCAGCCTAGCGGGAGTTGGTCAAGAGACCCAGTACTTC. This codes for CASSLAGVGQETQYF.

The rearrangement joins TRBV7-2 to TRBJ2-5; 7 bases match TRBD2. Germline CDR1 SGHTA, CDR2 FQGNSA. The CDR3 runs to 14 residues. Germline trimming cut 2 bases from V and 3 bases from J; bases unmatched to any gene: 3. The CDR3 nucleotides are TGTGCCAGCAGCTTAATTCTAGCGGAAGAGACCCAGTACTTC. Translated: CASSLILAEETQYF.

The gene calls are TRBV6-5 and TRBJ2-1; D not certain. The CDR3 totals 14 residues. V was trimmed by 3 bases and J by 10 bases, leaving 16 bases between them. Germline loops: CDR1 MNHEY, CDR2 SVGAGI. CDR3 nucleotide sequence: TGTGCCAGCAGTTATCGCGGTGACAACGGGGAGCAGTTCTTC. Protein: CASSYRGDNGEQFF.

This chain joins TRBV20-1 and TRBJ2-5, with D possibly matching TRBD2 (6 bases). Germline V CDR1 and CDR2: DFQATT, SNEGSKA (reference sequence). The CDR3 is 14 amino acids. V lost 3 bases and J lost 5, with 16 bases in between. CDR3 in amino acids: CSASFRDSLETQYF. The CDR3, as DNA: TGCAGTGCTAGTTTTAGGGACTCTTTGGAGACCCAGTACTTC.

The rearrangement joins TRBV7-9 to TRBJ2-7; D remains unclear. V lost 2 bases, J lost 0 bases, and 5 bases lay in between. The CDR3 totals 13 residues. Germline CDR1 and CDR2: SEHNR and FQNEAQ (reference sequence). For the CDR3, the DNA is TGTGCCAGCAGCTTAAAGAGCTCCTACGAGCAGTACTTC. Translated: CASSLKSSYEQYF.

The gene calls are TRBV7-9 and TRBJ2-5; 7 bases align to TRBD1. The V segment lost 5 bases and the J segment 4 bases; nucleotides outside the gene matches: 10. Germline CDR1 SEHNR, CDR2 FQNEAQ (reference sequence). The CDR3 covers 15 residues. Here the CDR3 DNA reads TGTGCCAGCAGCCTTCGCCAGGGGGTCCGAGAGACCCAGTACTTC. Its translation: CASSLRQGVRETQYF.

The genes are TRBV5-6 and TRBJ2-7; tentatively, D is TRBD2 (6 bases). Germline V gives CDR1 SGHDT, CDR2 YYEEEE. Trimming left V 3 bases short and J 4 bases short, with 14 bases between. There are 14 residues in the CDR3. CDR3 in DNA: TGTGCCAGCAGCTCGGGAGTAGACCATTACGAGCAGTACTTC. This encodes CASSSGVDHYEQYF.

This chain joins TRBV29-1 and TRBJ2-7; D not certain. V was shortened by 4 bases and J by 4 bases, with 11 bases between the two germline ends. CDR1 and CDR2 (germline): SQVTM, ANQGSEA. The length of the CDR3 is 12 residues. CDR3 sequence (DNA): TGCAGCGTTGGCCGGTCTGGGTACGAGCAGTACTTC. Translation: CSVGRSGYEQYF.

This clonotype was recorded once. The genes are TRBV6-4 and TRBJ2-1; the match to TRBD1 covers 7 bases. The J segment lost 8 bases and the V segment lost 4 bases, leaving 8 bases of the junction unmatched. The germline V gene has CDR1 MRHNA and CDR2 SNTAGT. The CDR3 is 14 amino acids. CDR3 bases: TGTGCCAGCAGTGCAGAGTCTGACAGGGATGAGCAGTTCTTC. Translated: CASSAESDRDEQFF.

The chain has TRBV5-4 and TRBJ2-7; the D gene is possibly TRBD1 (6 bases). Germline CDR1 reads SGHNT; CDR2 reads YYREEE (reference sequence). The germline V and J ends were trimmed by 1 base and 3 bases, with 17 bases remaining between them. There are 16 residues in the CDR3. This CDR3 reads CASSLRRDTYYYEQYF. Written as DNA, the CDR3 is TGTGCCAGCAGCTTGCGAAGGGACACCTACTACTACGAGCAGTACTTC.

This clonotype was detected only once. The rearrangement joins TRBV28 to TRBJ1-2; D not certain. The V end lost 5 bases, the J end lost 7 bases, and 23 bases lay between the germline ends. The germline CDR1 and CDR2 sequences are MDHEN and SYDVKM. This CDR3 is built from 16 residues. The CDR3 sequence is CASSPIMAPLAIGYTF. In DNA, the CDR3 is TGTGCCAGCAGTCCTATAATGGCCCCCCTTGCTATTGGCTACACCTTC.

The V and J genes are TRBV7-9 and TRBJ2-7; 9 nucleotides match TRBD2. Germline CDR1 is SEHNR and CDR2 is FQNEAQ (reference sequence). V was clipped by 5 bases and J by 7 bases; unmatched bases: 12. The CDR3 extends over 15 amino acids. CDR3 sequence reads: CASSPKGLADLEQYF. Here the CDR3 DNA reads TGTGCCAGCAGCCCGAAGGGACTAGCCGACCTTGAGCAGTACTTC.